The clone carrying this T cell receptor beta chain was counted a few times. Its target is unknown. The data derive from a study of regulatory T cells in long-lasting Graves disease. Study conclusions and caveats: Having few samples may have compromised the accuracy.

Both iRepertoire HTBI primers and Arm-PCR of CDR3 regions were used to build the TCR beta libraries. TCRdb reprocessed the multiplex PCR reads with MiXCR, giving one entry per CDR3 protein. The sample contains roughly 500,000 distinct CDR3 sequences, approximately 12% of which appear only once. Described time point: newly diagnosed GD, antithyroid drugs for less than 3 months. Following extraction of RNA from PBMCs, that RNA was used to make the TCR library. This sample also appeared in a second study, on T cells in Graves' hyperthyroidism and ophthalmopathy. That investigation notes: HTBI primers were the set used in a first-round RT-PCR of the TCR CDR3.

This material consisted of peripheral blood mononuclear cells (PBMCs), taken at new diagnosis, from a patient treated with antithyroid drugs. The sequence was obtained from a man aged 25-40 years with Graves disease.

CDR3 protein: CASSYRSLAAFWDNEQFF. CDR3 coding DNA: TGTGCCAGCTCATACCGAAGCCTAGCGGCATTCTGGGACAATGAGCAGTTCTTC. The rearrangement uses TRBV18 and TRBJ2-1; TRBD2 matches 7 bases. This CDR3 has 18 residues. Trimming removed 5 bases from V and 5 bases from J; junction bases left unmatched: 18. CDR1 is KGHSH and CDR2 is LQKENI in the germline V gene.